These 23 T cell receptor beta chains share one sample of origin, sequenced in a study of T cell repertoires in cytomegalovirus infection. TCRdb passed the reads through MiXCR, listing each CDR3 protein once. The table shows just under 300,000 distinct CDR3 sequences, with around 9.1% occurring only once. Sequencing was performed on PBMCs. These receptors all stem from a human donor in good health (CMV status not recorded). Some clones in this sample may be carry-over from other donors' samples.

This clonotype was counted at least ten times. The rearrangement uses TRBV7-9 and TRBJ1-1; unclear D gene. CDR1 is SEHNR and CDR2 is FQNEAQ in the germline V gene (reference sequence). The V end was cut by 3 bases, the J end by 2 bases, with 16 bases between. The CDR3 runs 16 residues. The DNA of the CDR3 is TGTGCCAGCAGCTTTAGGGCCCGGCGAGGAAACACTGAAGCTTTCTTT. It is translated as CASSFRARRGNTEAFF.

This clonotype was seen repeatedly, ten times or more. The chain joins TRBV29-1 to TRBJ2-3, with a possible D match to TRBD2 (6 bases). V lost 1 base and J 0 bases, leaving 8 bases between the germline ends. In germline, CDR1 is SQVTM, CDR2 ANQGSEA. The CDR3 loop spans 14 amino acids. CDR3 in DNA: TGCAGCGTTGAAGGACTAGTGAGCACAGATACGCAGTATTTT. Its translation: CSVEGLVSTDTQYF.

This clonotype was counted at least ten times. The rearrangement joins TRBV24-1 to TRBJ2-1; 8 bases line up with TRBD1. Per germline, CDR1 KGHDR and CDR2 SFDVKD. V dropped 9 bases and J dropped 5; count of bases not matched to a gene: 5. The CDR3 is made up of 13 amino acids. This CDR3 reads CATRGQENNEQFF. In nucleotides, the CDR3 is TGTGCCACCCGGGGACAGGAAAACAATGAGCAGTTCTTC.

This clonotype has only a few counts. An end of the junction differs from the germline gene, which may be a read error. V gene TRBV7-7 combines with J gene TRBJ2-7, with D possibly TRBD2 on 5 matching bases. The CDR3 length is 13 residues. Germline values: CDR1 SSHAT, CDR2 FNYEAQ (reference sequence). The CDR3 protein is CASSFGLSYEQYF. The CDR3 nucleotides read TGTGCTAGCAGCTTCGGACTCAGTTACGAGCAGTACTTC. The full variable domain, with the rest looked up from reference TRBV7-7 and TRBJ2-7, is GAGVSQSPRYKVTKRGQDVTLRCDPISSHATLYWYQQALGQGPEFLTYFNYEAQPDKSGLPSDRFSAERPEGSISTLTIQRTEQRDSAMYRCASSFGLSYEQYFGPGTRLTVT.

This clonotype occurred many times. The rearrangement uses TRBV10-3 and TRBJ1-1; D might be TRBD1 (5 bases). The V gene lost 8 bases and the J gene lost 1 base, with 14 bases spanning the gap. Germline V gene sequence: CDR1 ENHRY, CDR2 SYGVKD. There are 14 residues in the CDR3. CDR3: CAIRPFGGNTEAFF. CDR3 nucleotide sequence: TGTGCCATCCGACCCTTCGGGGGGAACACTGAAGCTTTCTTT.

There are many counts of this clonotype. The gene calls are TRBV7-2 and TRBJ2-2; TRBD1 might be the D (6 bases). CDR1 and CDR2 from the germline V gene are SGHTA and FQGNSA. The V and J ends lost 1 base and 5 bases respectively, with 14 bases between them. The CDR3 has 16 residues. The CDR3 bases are TGTGCCAGCAGCTTAGGTCCGGCAGGGGATACCGGGGAGCTGTTTTTT. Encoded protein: CASSLGPAGDTGELFF.

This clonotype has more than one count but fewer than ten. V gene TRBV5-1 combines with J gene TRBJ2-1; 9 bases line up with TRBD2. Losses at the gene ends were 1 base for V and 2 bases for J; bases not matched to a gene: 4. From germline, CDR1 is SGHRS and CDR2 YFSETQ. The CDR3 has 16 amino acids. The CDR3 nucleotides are TGCGCCAGCAGCTTGTTGGCTAGCGGGGCCTACAATGAGCAGTTCTTC. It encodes CASSLLASGAYNEQFF.

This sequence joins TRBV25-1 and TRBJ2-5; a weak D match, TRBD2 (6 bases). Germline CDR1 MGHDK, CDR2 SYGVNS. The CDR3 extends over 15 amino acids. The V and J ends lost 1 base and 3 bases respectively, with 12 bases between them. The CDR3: CASSEWGVREETQYF. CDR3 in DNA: TGTGCCAGCAGTGAATGGGGGGTTCGAGAAGAGACCCAGTACTTC.

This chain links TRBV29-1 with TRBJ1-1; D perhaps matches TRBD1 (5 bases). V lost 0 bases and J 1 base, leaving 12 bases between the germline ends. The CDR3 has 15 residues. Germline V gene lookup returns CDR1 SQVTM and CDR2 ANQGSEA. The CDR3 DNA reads TGCAGCGTTGAAGAACGGGGCGGGACGAACACTGAAGCTTTCTTT. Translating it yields CSVEERGGTNTEAFF.

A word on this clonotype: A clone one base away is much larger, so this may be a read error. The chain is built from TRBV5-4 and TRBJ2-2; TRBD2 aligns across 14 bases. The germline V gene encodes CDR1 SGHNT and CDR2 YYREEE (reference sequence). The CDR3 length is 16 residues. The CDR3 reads CASSPGLAGVTGKLFF. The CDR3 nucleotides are TGTGCCAGCAGCCCGGGACTAGCGGGGGTCACCGGGAAGCTGTTTTTT. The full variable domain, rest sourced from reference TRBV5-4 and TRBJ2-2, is ETGVTQSPTHLIKTRGQQVTLRCSSQSGHNTVSWYQQALGQGPQFIFQYYREEENGRGNFPPRFSGLQFPNYSSELNVNALELDDSALYLCASSPGLAGVTGKLFFGEGSRLTVL.

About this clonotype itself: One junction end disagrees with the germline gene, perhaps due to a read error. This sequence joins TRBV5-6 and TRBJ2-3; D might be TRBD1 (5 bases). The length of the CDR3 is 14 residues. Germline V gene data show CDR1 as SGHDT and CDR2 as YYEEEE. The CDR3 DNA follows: TGTGCCGGCAGCTTGGTTCAGGGAACAGATACGCAGTATTTT. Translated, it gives CAGSLVQGTDTQYF.

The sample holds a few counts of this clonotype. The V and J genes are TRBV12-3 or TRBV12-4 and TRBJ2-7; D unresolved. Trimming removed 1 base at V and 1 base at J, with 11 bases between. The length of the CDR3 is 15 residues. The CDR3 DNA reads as TGTGCCAGCAGTTTAGGGGTGGGCAGTTCCTACGAGCAGTACTTC. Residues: CASSLGVGSSYEQYF.

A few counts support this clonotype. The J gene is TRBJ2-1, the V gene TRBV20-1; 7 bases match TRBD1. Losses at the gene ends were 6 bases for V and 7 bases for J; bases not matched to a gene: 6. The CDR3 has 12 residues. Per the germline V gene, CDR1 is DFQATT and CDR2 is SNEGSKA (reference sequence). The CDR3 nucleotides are TGCAGTGCCGAAAGGGGGCCTAATGAGCAGTTCTTC. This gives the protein CSAERGPNEQFF.

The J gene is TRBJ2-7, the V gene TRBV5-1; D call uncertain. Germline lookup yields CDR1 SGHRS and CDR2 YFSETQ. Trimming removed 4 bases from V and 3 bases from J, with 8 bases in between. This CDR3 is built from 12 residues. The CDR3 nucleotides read TGCGCCAGCAGCCCGGACGGCTACGAGCAGTACTTC. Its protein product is CASSPDGYEQYF.

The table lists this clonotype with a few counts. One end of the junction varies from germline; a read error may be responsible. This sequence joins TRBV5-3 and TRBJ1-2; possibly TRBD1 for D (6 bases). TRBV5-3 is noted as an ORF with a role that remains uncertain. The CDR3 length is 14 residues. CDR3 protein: CASSSPGATPGYTF. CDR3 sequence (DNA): TGTGCCAGCAGCTCGCCGGGGGCGACGCCGGGCTACACCTTC.

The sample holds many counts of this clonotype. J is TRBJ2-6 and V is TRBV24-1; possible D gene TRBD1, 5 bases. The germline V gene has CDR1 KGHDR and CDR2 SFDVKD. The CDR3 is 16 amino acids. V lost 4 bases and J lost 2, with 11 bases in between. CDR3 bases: TGTGCCACCAGTGACCCCAGGGTGACTGGGGCCAACGTCCTGACTTTC. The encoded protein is CATSDPRVTGANVLTF.

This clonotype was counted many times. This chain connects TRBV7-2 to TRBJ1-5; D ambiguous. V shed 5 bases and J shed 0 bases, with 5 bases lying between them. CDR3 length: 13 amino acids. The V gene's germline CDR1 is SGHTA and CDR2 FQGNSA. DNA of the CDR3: TGTGCCAGCAGCCCAAATAGCAATCAGCCCCAGCATTTT. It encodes CASSPNSNQPQHF.

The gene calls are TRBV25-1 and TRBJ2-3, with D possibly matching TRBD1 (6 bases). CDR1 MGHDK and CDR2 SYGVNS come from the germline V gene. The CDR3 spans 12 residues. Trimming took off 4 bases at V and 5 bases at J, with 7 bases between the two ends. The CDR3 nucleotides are TGTGCCAGCAGTGGAGGGGGAGATACGCAGTATTTT. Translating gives CASSGGGDTQYF.

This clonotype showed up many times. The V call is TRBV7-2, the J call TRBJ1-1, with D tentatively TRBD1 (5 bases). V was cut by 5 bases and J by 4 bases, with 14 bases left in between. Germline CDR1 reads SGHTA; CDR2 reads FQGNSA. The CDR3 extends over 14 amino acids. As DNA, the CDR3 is TGTGCCAGCAGCCGTCAGGGCGGGAGCACTGAAGCTTTCTTT. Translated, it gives CASSRQGGSTEAFF.

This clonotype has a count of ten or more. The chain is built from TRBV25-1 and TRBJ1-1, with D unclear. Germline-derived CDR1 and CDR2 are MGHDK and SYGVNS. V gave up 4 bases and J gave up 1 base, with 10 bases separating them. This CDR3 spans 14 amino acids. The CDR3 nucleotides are TGTGCCAGCAGTGCCCATACTGAGAACACTGAAGCTTTCTTT. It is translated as CASSAHTENTEAFF.

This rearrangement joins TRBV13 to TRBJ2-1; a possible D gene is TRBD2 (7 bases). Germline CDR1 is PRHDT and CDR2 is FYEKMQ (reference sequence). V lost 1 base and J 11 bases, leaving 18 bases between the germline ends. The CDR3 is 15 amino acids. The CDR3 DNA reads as TGTGCCAGCAGCTTAGTTGCGGGGGCCTCGTGGAAGCAGTTCTTC. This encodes CASSLVAGASWKQFF. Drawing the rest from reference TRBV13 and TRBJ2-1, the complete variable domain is AAGVIQSPRHLIKEKRETATLKCYPIPRHDTVYWYQQGPGQDPQFLISFYEKMQSDKGSIPDRFSAQQFSDYHSELNMSSLELGDSALYFCASSLVAGASWKQFFGPGTRLTVL.

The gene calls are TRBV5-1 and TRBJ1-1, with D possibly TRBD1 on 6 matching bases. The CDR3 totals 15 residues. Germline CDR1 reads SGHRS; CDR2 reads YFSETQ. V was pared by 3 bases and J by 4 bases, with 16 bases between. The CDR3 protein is CASSYGQNLFTEAFF. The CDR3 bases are TGCGCCAGCAGCTACGGACAGAATCTTTTCACTGAAGCTTTCTTT.

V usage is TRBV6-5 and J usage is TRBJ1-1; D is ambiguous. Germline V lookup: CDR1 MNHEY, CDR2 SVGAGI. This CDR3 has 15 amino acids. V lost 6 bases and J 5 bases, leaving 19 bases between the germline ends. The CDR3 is CASSLSDGGETEAFF. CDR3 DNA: TGTGCCAGCAGCCTTTCGGACGGCGGGGAAACTGAAGCTTTCTTT.